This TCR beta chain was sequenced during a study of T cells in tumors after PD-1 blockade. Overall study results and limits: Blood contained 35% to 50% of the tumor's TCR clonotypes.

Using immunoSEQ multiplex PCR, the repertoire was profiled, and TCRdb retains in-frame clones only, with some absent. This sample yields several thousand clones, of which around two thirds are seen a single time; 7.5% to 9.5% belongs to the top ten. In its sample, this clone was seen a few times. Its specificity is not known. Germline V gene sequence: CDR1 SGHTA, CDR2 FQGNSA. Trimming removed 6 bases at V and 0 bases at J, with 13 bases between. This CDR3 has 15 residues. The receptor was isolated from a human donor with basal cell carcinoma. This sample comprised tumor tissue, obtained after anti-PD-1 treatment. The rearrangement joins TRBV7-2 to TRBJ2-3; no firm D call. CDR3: CASSLSGQSTDTQYF. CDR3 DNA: TGTGCCAGCAGTTTATCCGGTCAGAGCACAGATACGCAGTATTTT. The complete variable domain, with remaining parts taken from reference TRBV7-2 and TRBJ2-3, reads GAGVSQSPSNKVTEKGKDVELRCDPISGHTALYWYRQSLGQGLEFLIYFQGNSAPDKSGLPSDRFSAERTGGSVSTLTIQRTQQEDSAVYLCASSLSGQSTDTQYFGPGTRLTVL.